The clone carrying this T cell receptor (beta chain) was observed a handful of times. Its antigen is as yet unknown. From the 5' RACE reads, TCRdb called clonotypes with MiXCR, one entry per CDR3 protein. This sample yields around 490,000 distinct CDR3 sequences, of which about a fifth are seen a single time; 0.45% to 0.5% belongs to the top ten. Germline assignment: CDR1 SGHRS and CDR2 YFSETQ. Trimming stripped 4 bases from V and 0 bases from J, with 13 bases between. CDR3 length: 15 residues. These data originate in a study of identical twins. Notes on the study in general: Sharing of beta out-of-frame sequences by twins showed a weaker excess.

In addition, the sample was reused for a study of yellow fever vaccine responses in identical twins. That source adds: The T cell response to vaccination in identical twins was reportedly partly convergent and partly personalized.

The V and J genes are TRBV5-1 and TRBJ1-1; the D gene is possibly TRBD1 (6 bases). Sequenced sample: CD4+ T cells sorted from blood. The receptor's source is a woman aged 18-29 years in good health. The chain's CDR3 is CASSPDGGLNTEAFF. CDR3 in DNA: TGCGCCAGCAGCCCAGATGGGGGCTTGAACACTGAAGCTTTCTTT.